This entry describes one T cell receptor beta chain. This record comes from a study of shared clonotypes between healthy human individuals. It was at deep level that the assay was run. Bulk PBMC genomic DNA spanned ten immunoSEQ deep plates. Clones were sequenced by immunoSEQ multiplex PCR, and TCRdb holds only the in-frame ones, with some missing. The data hold about 510,000 clones, with 79% observed a single time. CDR3 length: 14 residues. The ends were cut back, 7 bases at V and 7 bases at J, with 17 bases in the middle. Germline V gives CDR1 LNHDA, CDR2 SQIVND (reference sequence). This clonotype originated in a woman between 40 and 50 years old in good health. Some clones in this sample may be carry-over from other donors' samples. Sequencing used PBMCs. V is TRBV19 and J is TRBJ2-1; D may match TRBD1 or TRBD2 (6 bases each). In DNA form, the CDR3 reads TGTGCCAGTATTCCCCGGCAGGGGAGGAATGAGCAGTTCTTC. It encodes CASIPRQGRNEQFF. The full variable domain, its missing parts supplied by reference TRBV19 and TRBJ2-1, is DGGITQSPKYLFRKEGQNVTLSCEQNLNHDAMYWYRQDPGQGLRLIYYSQIVNDFQKGDIAEGYSVSREKKESFPLTVTSAQKNPTAFYLCASIPRQGRNEQFFGPGTRLTVL.